The rows below give T cell receptor beta chains drawn from one sample of a study of T cells in Graves' hyperthyroidism and ophthalmopathy. MiXCR, applied by TCRdb to the multiplex PCR reads, yields one record per CDR3 protein. The data hold 450,000 to 650,000 distinct CDR3 sequences, with over 15% observed a single time. Sequences were obtained from blood. The receptors shown here come from a woman aged 18 to 35 with Graves' ophthalmopathy. Both conserved end residues are part of each CDR3. The D gene is left open where the match is weak. Expanded clones get a size class; other rows say once, few or many, or leave the size out.

>few|TRBV30|.|TRBJ2-1
CAWSVSGSSYNEQFF
TGTGCCTGGAGTGTAAGTGGGAGCTCCTACAATGAGCAGTTCTTC
>few|TRBV7-2|.|TRBJ1-2
CAYRDVYGYTF
TGTGCCTATAGGGACGTATATGGCTACACCTTC
>few|TRBV9|.|TRBJ1-5
CASSESSGQPQHF
TGTGCCAGCAGCGAAAGCTCCGGTCAGCCCCAGCATTTT
>few|TRBV7-7|TRBD2|TRBJ2-2
CASSLRISGNLNTGELFF
TGTGCTAGCAGCTTACGTATTAGCGGGAATCTGAACACCGGGGAGCTGTTTTTT
>.|TRBV9|TRBD2|TRBJ2-3
CASSVAGGIIDTQYF
TGTGCCAGCAGCGTCGCGGGAGGAATTATAGATACGCAGTATTTT
>many|TRBV29-1|.|TRBJ1-2
CSVDEGGYGYTF
TGCAGCGTTGATGAAGGAGGTTATGGCTACACCTTC
>few|TRBV29-1|.|TRBJ2-3
CSVEAGGTDTQYF
TGCAGCGTTGAAGCGGGGGGCACAGATACGCAGTATTTT
>few|TRBV5-5|TRBD2|TRBJ2-2
CASSLGGLAETGELFF
TGTGCCAGCAGCTTGGGGGGACTAGCGGAAACCGGGGAGCTGTTTTTT
>many|TRBV13|.|TRBJ1-1
CASSQAPVLNTEAFF
TGTGCCAGCAGCCAGGCACCCGTTCTGAACACTGAAGCTTTCTTT
>few|TRBV24-1|TRBD2|TRBJ2-3
CATSDTATSGITDTQYF
TGTGCCACCAGTGATACAGCCACTAGCGGGATTACAGATACGCAGTATTTT
>few|TRBV5-8|TRBD1|TRBJ1-5
CASSLFRGNQPQHF
TGTGCCAGCAGCTTATTCAGGGGGAATCAGCCCCAGCATTTT
>few|TRBV2|.|TRBJ2-7
CASTGEVTYEQYF
TGTGCCAGTACCGGGGAAGTTACCTACGAGCAGTACTTC
>many|TRBV2|.|TRBJ2-7
CASSEAGDTGFDAQYF
TGTGCCAGCAGTGAGGCTGGGGACACCGGGTTCGACGCGCAGTACTTC
>many|TRBV4-2|TRBD1|TRBJ1-1
CASSHPGQGDTEAFF
TGTGCCAGCAGCCACCCGGGACAGGGAGACACTGAAGCTTTCTTT
>many|TRBV11-2|TRBD2|TRBJ2-7
CATRQRGSSYEQYF
TGTGCCACCCGCCAGCGGGGGAGCTCCTACGAGCAGTACTTC
>few|TRBV20-1|.|TRBJ2-5
CSASPGPRETQYF
TGCAGTGCTAGCCCGGGCCCCCGAGAGACCCAGTACTTC
>many|TRBV27|.|TRBJ2-7
CASSLGASSYEQYF
TGTGCCAGCAGCTTAGGTGCAAGCTCCTACGAGCAGTACTTC
>.|TRBV28|TRBD1|TRBJ2-2
CASSSDRGAGELFF
TGTGCCAGCAGTTCGGACAGGGGCGCCGGGGAGCTGTTTTTT
>.|TRBV6-5|.|TRBJ1-1
CASSYSRGSEAFF
TGTGCCAGCAGTTACTCGAGGGGGTCTGAAGCTTTCTTT
>.|TRBV27|.|TRBJ2-3
CASSVGGISDTQYF
TGTGCCAGCAGCGTAGGCGGCATTTCGGATACGCAGTATTTT
>few|TRBV15|.|TRBJ1-5
CATSRDNRAQPQHF
TGTGCCACCAGCAGAGATAACAGGGCCCAGCCCCAGCATTTT
>few|TRBV5-1|.|TRBJ1-5
CASSRLGGAEPQHF
TGCGCCAGCAGTCGCCTGGGGGGGGCTGAACCCCAGCATTTT
>.|TRBV9|.|TRBJ1-4
CASSGAGTLSEKLFF
TGTGCCAGCAGCGGAGCCGGGACATTATCAGAAAAACTGTTTTTT
>many|TRBV28|TRBD1|TRBJ2-7
CASSFRSGTDLFYEQYF
TGTGCCAGCAGTTTCCGGTCAGGGACAGATCTTTTTTACGAGCAGTACTTC